This T cell receptor beta chain was profiled in a study of technical replicates of blood from a few donors. In its sample, this clone was seen once. Repertoires were generated with immunoSEQ multiplex PCR, while TCRdb's copy carries only in-frame clones and drops some. The sample holds approximately 75,000 clones, 95% seen once. Germline CDR1 and CDR2: KGHSH and LQKENI. V gave up 0 bases and J gave up 0 bases, with 6 bases separating them. This CDR3 is built from 15 residues. The V call is TRBV18, the J call TRBJ1-3; perhaps TRBD1 as D (6 bases). The specimen was T cells isolated from PBMCs. The receptor was derived from a human donor in good health. CDR3 residues: CASSPPGGSGNTIYF. CDR3 sequence (DNA): TGTGCCAGCTCACCACCAGGGGGCTCTGGAAACACCATATATTTT.